This TCR beta chain was retrieved from a study of blood T cells in healthy people across ages. Study-level results: Long-lived and aged donors differed, with more naive CD4+ cells and higher diversity in the long-lived. A strong correlation was found between TCR beta diversity and the percentage of naive T cells.

Primers used in a second PCR of about 7 to 12 cycles were a sample-barcoded 5' primer and a J-beta primer mix. TCRdb ran MiXCR on the 5' RACE reads and lists one entry per CDR3 protein. The sample includes almost 1 million distinct CDR3 sequences, roughly 51% seen only once; the top ten take about 20%. Sample donors were healthy Caucasian individuals that came from Russia, aged about 6 to 95. The V end lost 7 bases, the J end lost 10 bases, and 19 bases lay between the germline ends. The CDR3 is 12 amino acids. Germline V gene lookup returns CDR1 SQVTM and CDR2 ANQGSEA. Notes on this clonotype: The target antigen is unknown.

The sequence came from a woman aged 60-75 years in good health. V is TRBV29-1 and J is TRBJ1-1; a weak D match, TRBD1 (6 bases). What was sequenced was blood. CDR3: CSADSGAIGAFF. CDR3 nucleotides: TGCAGCGCTGACTCGGGGGCGATTGGAGCTTTCTTT.